Each of the 14 T cell receptor beta chains below was sequenced from the same sample in a study of cytomegalovirus exposure and HLA in healthy donors. It was with 60 Vbeta and 13 Jbeta primers that the PCR ran. This table comes from immunoSEQ multiplex PCR, and its TCRdb copy is limited to in-frame clones, with some not included. The sample has about 170,000 clones, 70% to 80% seen once. The sample taken for sequencing was PBMCs. Receptors originate from a woman between 50 and 59 years old in good health and CMV-seronegative.

The J gene is TRBJ2-7, the V gene TRBV6-5; possibly TRBD2 for D (6 bases). This CDR3 comprises 14 residues. The V and J ends lost 8 bases and 3 bases respectively, with 17 bases between them. Germline values: CDR1 MNHEY, CDR2 SVGAGI. The CDR3 reads CASGRSLEGYEQYF. Written as DNA, the CDR3 is TGTGCCAGCGGCCGCAGCCTGGAGGGCTACGAGCAGTACTTC.

The V and J genes are TRBV28 and TRBJ2-1; 8 bases map to TRBD2. This CDR3 comprises 17 residues. The trim removed 9 bases at V and 0 bases at J, leaving 13 bases unmatched. The germline CDR1 and CDR2 sequences are MDHEN and SYDVKM. The CDR3 region is CASYTSGDGISYNEQFF. In DNA, the CDR3 is TGTGCCAGTTACACTAGCGGAGATGGTATCTCCTACAATGAGCAGTTCTTC.

V is TRBV7-2 and J is TRBJ1-1, with 8 bases lining up with TRBD1. CDR3 size: 16 residues. Unmatched junction bases numbered 9, after V lost 5 bases and J lost 1 base. Germline CDR1 is SGHTA and CDR2 is FQGNSA. DNA for the CDR3: TGTGCCAGCAGCCCCAGTTCCGGGACAGGGAACACTGAAGCTTTCTTT. Its protein product is CASSPSSGTGNTEAFF.

The gene calls are TRBV2 and TRBJ1-1, with D possibly being TRBD1 (5 bases). Germline V gene data show CDR1 as SNHLY and CDR2 as FYNNEI. The V and J ends lost 2 bases and 4 bases respectively, with 11 bases between them. CDR3 length: 14 amino acids. CDR3 loop: CASSEILGATEAFF. The CDR3 DNA sequence: TGTGCCAGCAGTGAAATCCTAGGGGCCACTGAAGCTTTCTTT.

This clone was seen a handful of times. The rearrangement joins TRBV19 to TRBJ2-1, with 9 nucleotides matching TRBD2. V shed 7 bases, J shed 0 bases, and the junction held 7 bases outside the gene matches. CDR3 length: 16 residues. The V gene's germline CDR1 is LNHDA and CDR2 SQIVND (reference sequence). As DNA, the CDR3 is TGTGCCAGTAAATCTAGCGGGGCTCTCTCCTACAATGAGCAGTTCTTC. Protein product: CASKSSGALSYNEQFF.

V usage is TRBV11-3 and J usage is TRBJ2-5; 7 bases align to TRBD2. Trimming cost V 4 bases and J 5 bases; bases outside gene matches: 1. CDR3 size: 12 residues. Germline V CDR1 and CDR2: SGHNT, YENEEA. The CDR3 is CASSWGGETQYF. The CDR3, as DNA: TGTGCCAGCAGCTGGGGGGGGGAGACCCAGTACTTC.

The chain combines TRBV7-2 with TRBJ2-5; no firm D call. The closer fit of TRBJ2-7 to the DNA end suggests the J call may be wrong. The CDR3 loop spans 13 amino acids. Germline loops: CDR1 SGHTA, CDR2 FQGNSA. The DNA for the CDR3 is TGTGCCAGCAGCTCTCAGGTACCCTACGAGCAGTACTTC. Translation gives CASSSQVPYEQYF.

The rearrangement links TRBV10-3 to TRBJ1-4; D perhaps matches TRBD1 (5 bases). V was cut by 10 bases and J by 1 base, with 16 bases left in between. This CDR3 is 15 amino acids long. CDR1 and CDR2 (germline): ENHRY, SYGVKD. The CDR3 DNA reads TGTGCCACCTCACTGAAGACAGAAACTAATGAAAAACTGTTTTTT. It encodes CATSLKTETNEKLFF.

As to this clone: Germline is not matched at one junction end, which may reflect a read error. V gene TRBV7-9 combines with J gene TRBJ2-5; 9 nucleotides line up with TRBD1. Per germline, CDR1 SEHNR and CDR2 FQNEAQ (reference sequence). The CDR3 totals 16 residues. Here the CDR3 DNA reads TGTTCCAGCAGCACCGGGACAGGGCAGGTGGACGAGACCCAGTACTTC. It translates to CSSSTGTGQVDETQYF.

The chain uses TRBV27 and TRBJ1-1; D is unresolved. Germline lookup yields CDR1 MNHEY and CDR2 SMNVEV (reference sequence). V lost 0 bases to trimming and J lost 0 bases, with 5 bases between them. This CDR3 contains 14 residues. The chain's CDR3 is CASSLSSLNTEAFF. The CDR3 DNA sequence: TGTGCCAGCAGTTTATCTAGCCTGAACACTGAAGCTTTCTTT.

The chain joins TRBV6-5 to TRBJ2-1; TRBD2 might be the D (6 bases). Germline CDR1 MNHEY, CDR2 SVGAGI. V was clipped by 8 bases and J by 0 bases, with 14 bases between them. CDR3 length: 15 amino acids. In DNA form, the CDR3 reads TGTGCCAGCGGGTCTGGGCGGGGCTCCTACAATGAGCAGTTCTTC. Its translation is CASGSGRGSYNEQFF.

Here the CDR3 reads CASSSGSPDTQYF. The DNA for the CDR3 is TGTGCCAGTAGTAGCGGGAGCCCAGATACGCAGTATTTT. The rearrangement uses TRBV19 and TRBJ2-3; 7 bases agree with TRBD2. Germline CDR1 LNHDA, CDR2 SQIVND (reference sequence). J lost 4 bases, V lost 4 bases, and 2 bases had no gene match. The CDR3 is 13 residues long. Variable domain in full (rest from reference TRBV19 and TRBJ2-3): DGGITQSPKYLFRKEGQNVTLSCEQNLNHDAMYWYRQDPGQGLRLIYYSQIVNDFQKGDIAEGYSVSREKKESFPLTVTSAQKNPTAFYLCASSSGSPDTQYFGPGTRLTVL.

The rearrangement links TRBV6-1 to TRBJ2-2, with a weak D call TRBD2 (5 bases). Trimming shortened V by 5 bases and J by 5 bases, and 12 bases separated the two germline ends. The CDR3 has 14 residues. The germline V gene encodes CDR1 MNHNS and CDR2 SASEGT. The CDR3: CASSWAGVTGELFF. The CDR3 region has the DNA TGTGCCAGCAGTTGGGCGGGTGTAACCGGGGAGCTGTTTTTT.

This rearrangement joins TRBV6-5 to TRBJ1-1, with D hard to call. Trimming removed 2 bases at V and 4 bases at J, with 8 bases between. This CDR3 contains 13 residues. Germline assignment: CDR1 MNHEY and CDR2 SVGAGI. The CDR3 protein is CASSYLGSTEAFF. As DNA, the CDR3 is TGTGCCAGCAGTTACCTAGGGAGCACTGAAGCTTTCTTT.